The T cell receptor (beta chain) described here comes from a study of Ad26.COV2.S vaccination and SARS-CoV-2 variants. Study-level results: TCR breadth and depth estimates may have understated total T cell responses.

Turning to this clone: Its antigen is not identified.

Trimming took 7 bases from V and 6 from J, leaving 18 bases between them. Per the germline V gene, CDR1 is LNHDA and CDR2 is SQIVND (reference sequence). This CDR3 contains 15 residues. Sequencing was performed with immunoSEQ multiplex PCR; in TCRdb, only in-frame clones are kept and a portion is missing. Found here are roughly 400,000 clones, 75% to 90% of them singletons; the top ten hold 1.5% to 2%. Documented treatment: approximately 18 received Ad26.COV2.S at low or high dose, single or two shots; five or six received placebo; per-sample allocation not given. Sampling took place 63 days after the first vaccine or placebo injection.

The clonotype comes from a person between 18 and 60 years old who received the Ad26.COV2.S COVID-19 vaccine or a placebo. The chain uses TRBV19 and TRBJ2-2; D is perhaps TRBD2 (5 bases). The sequences come from peripheral blood, collected in a trial of Ad26.COV2.S vaccine versus placebo. CDR3 sequence: CASIEDYSLPGELFF. The CDR3 DNA is TGTGCCAGTATCGAAGACTACTCTCTTCCCGGGGAGCTGTTTTTT. Based on the CDR3 plus reference TRBV19 and TRBJ2-2, the full variable domain is DGGITQSPKYLFRKEGQNVTLSCEQNLNHDAMYWYRQDPGQGLRLIYYSQIVNDFQKGDIAEGYSVSREKKESFPLTVTSAQKNPTAFYLCASIEDYSLPGELFFGEGSRLTVL.